The sequence of this TCR beta chain was determined in a study of metastatic and nonmetastatic thyroid tumors. Looking at the study overall: Repertoire comparisons spanned blood and tumor or nodule tissue from malignant and benign thyroid patients.

This clone was counted a few times. Its matching antigen is unknown. There were no patients who had received any treatment before thyroid surgery. General study findings and limits: Across blood and tumor, TCR beta diversity in malignant thyroid tumors was reportedly significantly higher than in benign nodules.

CDR1 and CDR2 (germline): MDHEN, SYDVKM. Trimming took 6 bases from V and 14 from J; bases not matched to a gene: 16. This CDR3 region has 15 residues. As originally analysed: The study built a papillary thyroid cancer distant-metastasis classifier from CDR3 differences across clinicopathological groups. TCRdb used MiXCR to call clones anew from the PCR reads. These V and J calls originate from TCRdb's pipeline instead of the authors' own analysis. The table lists fewer than 25,000 clones, roughly 24% of them singletons. Source material: blood. The chain is built from TRBV28 and TRBJ1-6; 7 bases map to TRBD1. This TCR derives from a male donor with papillary thyroid cancer or a benign thyroid nodule (not recorded which). Some clones in this sample may be carry-over from other donors' samples. DNA for the CDR3: TGTGCCAGCAGGTCGTTAGGGGGCCCCTCAATTACCCTCCACTTT. Residues: CASRSLGGPSITLHF. Variable domain in full (rest from reference TRBV28 and TRBJ1-6): DVKVTQSSRYLVKRTGEKVFLECVQDMDHENMFWYRQDPGLGLRLIYFSYDVKMKEKGDIPEGYSVSREKKERFSLILESASTNQTSMYLCASRSLGGPSITLHFGNGTRLTVT.